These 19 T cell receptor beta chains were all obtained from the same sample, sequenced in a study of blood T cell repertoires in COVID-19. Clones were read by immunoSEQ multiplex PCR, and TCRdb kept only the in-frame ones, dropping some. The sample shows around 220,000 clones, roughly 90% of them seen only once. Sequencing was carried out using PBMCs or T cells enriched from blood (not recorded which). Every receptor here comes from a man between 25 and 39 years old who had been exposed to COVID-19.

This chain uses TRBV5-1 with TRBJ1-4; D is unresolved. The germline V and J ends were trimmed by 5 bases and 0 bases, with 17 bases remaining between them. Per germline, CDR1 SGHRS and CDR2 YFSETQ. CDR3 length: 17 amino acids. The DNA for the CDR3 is TGCGCCAGCAGTCCAGCGGGGAGGTTCTCAACTAATGAAAAACTGTTTTTT. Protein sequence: CASSPAGRFSTNEKLFF. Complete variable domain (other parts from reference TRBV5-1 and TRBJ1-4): KAGVTQTPRYLIKTRGQQVTLSCSPISGHRSVSWYQQTPGQGLQFLFEYFSETQRNKGNFPGRFSGRQFSNSRSEMNVSTLELGDSALYLCASSPAGRFSTNEKLFFGSGTQLSVL.

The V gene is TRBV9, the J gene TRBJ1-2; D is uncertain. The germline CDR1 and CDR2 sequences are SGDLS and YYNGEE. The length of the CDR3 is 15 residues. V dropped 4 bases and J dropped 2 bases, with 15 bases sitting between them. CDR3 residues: CASSRTLGGNYGYTF. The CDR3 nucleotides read TGTGCCAGCAGCCGGACTCTGGGAGGCAACTATGGCTACACCTTC.

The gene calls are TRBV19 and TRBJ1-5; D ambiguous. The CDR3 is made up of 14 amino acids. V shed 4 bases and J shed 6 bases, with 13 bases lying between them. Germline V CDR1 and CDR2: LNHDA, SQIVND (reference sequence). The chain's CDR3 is CASSTVGVGQPQHF. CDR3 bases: TGTGCCAGTAGTACCGTCGGGGTCGGTCAGCCCCAGCATTTT.

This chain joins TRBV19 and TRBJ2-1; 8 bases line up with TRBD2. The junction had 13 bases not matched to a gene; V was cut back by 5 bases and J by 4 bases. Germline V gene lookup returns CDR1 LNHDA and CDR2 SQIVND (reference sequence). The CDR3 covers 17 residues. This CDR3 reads CASSSLPLADYYNEQFF. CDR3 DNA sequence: TGTGCCAGTAGTTCCCTGCCACTAGCGGACTATTACAATGAGCAGTTCTTC.

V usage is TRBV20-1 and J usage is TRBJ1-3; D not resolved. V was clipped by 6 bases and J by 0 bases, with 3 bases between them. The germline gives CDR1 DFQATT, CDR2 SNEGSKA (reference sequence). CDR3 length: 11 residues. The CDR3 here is CSAGSGNTIYF. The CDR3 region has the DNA TGCAGTGCCGGCTCTGGAAACACCATATATTTT.

The CDR3 sequence is CASSQEGGQGGNTIYF. CDR3 nucleotide sequence: TGCGCCAGCAGCCAAGAGGGGGGGCAGGGTGGAAACACCATATATTTT. The chain uses TRBV4-3 and TRBJ1-3, with D perhaps matching TRBD1 (6 bases). The ends were cut back, 0 bases at V and 3 bases at J, with 12 bases in the middle. This CDR3 is 16 amino acids long. The V gene's germline CDR1 is LGHNA and CDR2 YSLEER.

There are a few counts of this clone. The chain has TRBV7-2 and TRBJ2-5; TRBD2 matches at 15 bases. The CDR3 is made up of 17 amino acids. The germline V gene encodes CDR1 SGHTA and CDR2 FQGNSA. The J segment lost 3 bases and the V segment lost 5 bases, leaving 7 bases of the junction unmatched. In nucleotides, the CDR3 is TGTGCCAGCAGCACCGGGACTAGCGGGGGGCTAAAAGAGACCCAGTACTTC. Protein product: CASSTGTSGGLKETQYF.

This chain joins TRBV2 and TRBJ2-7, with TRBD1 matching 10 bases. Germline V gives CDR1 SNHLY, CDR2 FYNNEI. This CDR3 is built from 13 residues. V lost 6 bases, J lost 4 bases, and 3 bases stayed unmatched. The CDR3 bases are TGTGCCAGCAGGCGGGACAGGGGTTACGAGCAGTACTTC. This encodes CASRRDRGYEQYF.

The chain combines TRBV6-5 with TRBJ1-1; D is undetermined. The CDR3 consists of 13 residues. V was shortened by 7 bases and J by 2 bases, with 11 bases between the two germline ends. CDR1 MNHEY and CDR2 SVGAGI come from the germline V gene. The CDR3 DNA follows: TGTGCCAGCACTCAGGAATTTAACACTGAAGCTTTCTTT. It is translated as CASTQEFNTEAFF.

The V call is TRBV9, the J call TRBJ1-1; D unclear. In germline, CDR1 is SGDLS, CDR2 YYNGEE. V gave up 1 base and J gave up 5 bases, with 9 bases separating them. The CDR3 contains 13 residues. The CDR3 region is CASSVSHQTEAFF. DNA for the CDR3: TGTGCCAGCAGCGTAAGCCACCAAACTGAAGCTTTCTTT.

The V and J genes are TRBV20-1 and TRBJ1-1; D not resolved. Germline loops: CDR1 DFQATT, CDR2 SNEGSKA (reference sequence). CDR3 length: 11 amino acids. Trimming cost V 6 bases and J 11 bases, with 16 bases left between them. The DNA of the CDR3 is TGCAGTGCCACCTCGGGAGACCGGGCTTTCTTT. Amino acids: CSATSGDRAFF.

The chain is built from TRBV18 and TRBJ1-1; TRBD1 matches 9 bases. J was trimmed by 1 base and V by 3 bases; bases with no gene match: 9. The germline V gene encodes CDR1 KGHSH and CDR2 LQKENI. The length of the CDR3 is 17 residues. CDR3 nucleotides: TGTGCCAGCTCACCCAGACTCACAGGGGGCCGGAACACTGAAGCTTTCTTT. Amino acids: CASSPRLTGGRNTEAFF. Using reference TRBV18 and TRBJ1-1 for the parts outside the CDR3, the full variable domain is NAGVMQNPRHLVRRRGQEARLRCSPMKGHSHVYWYRQLPEEGLKFMVYLQKENIIDESGMPKERFSAEFPKEGPSILRIQQVVRGDSAAYFCASSPRLTGGRNTEAFFGQGTRLTVV.

CDR3 region: CASRDRGRYNEQFF. CDR3 nucleotides: TGTGCCAGCAGGGACAGGGGGCGCTACAATGAGCAGTTCTTC. The V and J genes are TRBV27 and TRBJ2-1; 11 bases map to TRBD1. The CDR3 loop spans 14 amino acids. V lost 6 bases to trimming and J lost 3 bases; unmatched junction nucleotides: 1. CDR1 MNHEY and CDR2 SMNVEV come from the germline V gene (reference sequence).

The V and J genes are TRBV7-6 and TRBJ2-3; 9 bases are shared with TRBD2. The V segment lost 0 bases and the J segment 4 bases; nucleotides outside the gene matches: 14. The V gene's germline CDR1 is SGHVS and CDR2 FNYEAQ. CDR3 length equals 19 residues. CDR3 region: CASSLAPGGSGGPSDTQYF. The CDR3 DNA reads TGTGCCAGCAGCTTAGCGCCGGGGGGCAGCGGGGGGCCCTCAGATACGCAGTATTTT.

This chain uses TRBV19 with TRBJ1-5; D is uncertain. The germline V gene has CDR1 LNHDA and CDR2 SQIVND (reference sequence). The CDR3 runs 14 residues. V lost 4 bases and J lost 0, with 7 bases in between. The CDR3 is CASSTFLSNQPQHF. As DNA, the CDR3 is TGTGCCAGTAGTACCTTTCTTAGCAATCAGCCCCAGCATTTT. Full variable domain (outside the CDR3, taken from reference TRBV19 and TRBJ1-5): DGGITQSPKYLFRKEGQNVTLSCEQNLNHDAMYWYRQDPGQGLRLIYYSQIVNDFQKGDIAEGYSVSREKKESFPLTVTSAQKNPTAFYLCASSTFLSNQPQHFGDGTRLSIL.

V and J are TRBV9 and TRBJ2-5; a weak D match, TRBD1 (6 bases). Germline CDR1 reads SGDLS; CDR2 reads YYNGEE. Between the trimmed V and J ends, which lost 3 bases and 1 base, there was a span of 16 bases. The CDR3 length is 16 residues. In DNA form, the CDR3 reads TGTGCCAGCAGCGACCGCCCCGGACAGAGCCAAGAGACCCAGTACTTC. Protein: CASSDRPGQSQETQYF.

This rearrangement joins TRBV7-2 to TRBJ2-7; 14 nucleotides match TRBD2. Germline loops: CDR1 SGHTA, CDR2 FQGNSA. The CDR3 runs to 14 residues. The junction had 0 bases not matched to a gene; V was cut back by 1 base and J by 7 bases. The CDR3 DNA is TGTGCCAGCAGCTTAGGGACTAGCGGGGGGGAGCAGTACTTC. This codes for CASSLGTSGGEQYF.

CDR3 nucleotides: TGTGCCAGCAGGGGGAGGTTCAATCAGCCCCAGCATTTT. This gives the protein CASRGRFNQPQHF. This chain uses TRBV27 with TRBJ1-5; D gene unclear. Trimming pared 6 bases from V and 3 bases from J, leaving 9 bases between. The CDR3 runs 13 residues. The germline gives CDR1 MNHEY, CDR2 SMNVEV (reference sequence).

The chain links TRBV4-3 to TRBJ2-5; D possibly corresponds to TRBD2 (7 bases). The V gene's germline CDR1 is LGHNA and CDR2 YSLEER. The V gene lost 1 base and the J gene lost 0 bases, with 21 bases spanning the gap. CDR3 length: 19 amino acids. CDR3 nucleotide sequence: TGCGCCAGCAGCCAAGTCTACCGGGGGGCCGGAACGTACCAAGAGACCCAGTACTTC. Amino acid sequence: CASSQVYRGAGTYQETQYF.